The 29 T cell receptor beta chains below come from one sample, sequenced in a study of CD8+CD57+ T cells in acquired aplastic anemia. Genomic DNA templated the TCR beta VDJ and CDR3 profiling. MiXCR, run by TCRdb on the reads, gives a single entry per CDR3 protein. The sample holds about 160,000 distinct CDR3 sequences, about 50% seen once. The sequenced patients had an expansion of CD8+CD57+ cells seen by flow cytometry. The sequenced sample was sorted CD4+, CD8+, or CD8+CD57+ T cells (not recorded which) from PBMCs. The receptors shown here come from a human donor with aplastic anemia.

On this clonotype: A much larger clone lies one base from this, so it may be a read error. The chain combines TRBV13 with TRBJ2-7; D is undetermined. The CDR3 contains 14 residues. Germline CDR1 PRHDT, CDR2 FYEKMQ (reference sequence). The CDR3 loop is CASGLGIGVLEQYF. For the CDR3, the DNA is TGTGCCAGCGGCTTGGGGATTGGGGTCCTCGAGCAGTACTTC.

This clonotype was detected many times. V and J are TRBV20-1 and TRBJ2-7; D is perhaps TRBD1 or TRBD2 (5 bases each). Germline CDR1 and CDR2: DFQATT and SNEGSKA (reference sequence). CDR3 length: 15 residues. V was shortened by 2 bases and J by 0 bases, with 14 bases between the two germline ends. In nucleotides, the CDR3 is TGCAGTGCTAGACTTCCCGGGACGTCCTCCTACGAGCAGTACTTC. Translation gives CSARLPGTSSYEQYF.

The CDR3 loop is CATSRGQGAISSPLHF. The DNA for the CDR3 is TGTGCCACCAGCAGGGGACAGGGGGCGATAAGTTCACCCCTCCACTTT. This sequence joins TRBV15 and TRBJ1-6; 12 bases align to TRBD1. Germline V lookup: CDR1 LNHNV, CDR2 YYDKDF (reference sequence). The V gene end was trimmed by 3 bases and the J gene end by 9 bases; junction bases not matched to a gene: 6. CDR3 length: 16 residues.

The chain employs TRBV25-1 and TRBJ1-1; D unclear. The germline gives CDR1 MGHDK, CDR2 SYGVNS. V was shortened by 5 bases and J by 1 base, with 14 bases between the two germline ends. The CDR3 is 15 residues long. DNA of the CDR3: TGTGCCAGCAGTAGTACGGCCCGGAGGAACACTGAAGCTTTCTTT. Amino acid sequence: CASSSTARRNTEAFF.

The CDR3 nucleotides are TGTGCCAGCAGAGCGACAGGGGGATTCCTCCGCGAGCAGTACTTC. It encodes CASRATGGFLREQYF. The chain combines TRBV7-3 with TRBJ2-7; the match to TRBD1 covers 9 bases. The junction had 12 bases not matched to a gene; V was cut back by 6 bases and J by 6 bases. CDR3 length: 15 residues. The germline CDR1 and CDR2 sequences are SGHTA and FQGTGA.

The rearrangement uses TRBV29-1 and TRBJ2-7; D remains unclear. CDR1 and CDR2 from the germline V gene are SQVTM and ANQGSEA. The CDR3 totals 12 residues. V was trimmed by 4 bases and J by 3 bases, leaving 10 bases between them. CDR3 sequence reads: CSVAEQFYEQYF. CDR3 bases: TGCAGCGTTGCCGAACAGTTCTACGAGCAGTACTTC.

J is TRBJ2-2 and V is TRBV11-2; a possible D gene is TRBD1 (6 bases). The V end lost 3 bases, the J end lost 6 bases, and 14 bases lay between the germline ends. CDR3 length: 15 residues. From germline, CDR1 is SGHAT and CDR2 FQNNGV. The DNA of the CDR3 is TGTGCCAGCAGCTTTAAACAGGGACGTCCCGGGGAGCTGTTTTTT. It translates to CASSFKQGRPGELFF.

This clonotype has only a few counts. The V call is TRBV3-1, the J call TRBJ2-3, with D perhaps matching TRBD1 (6 bases). The ends were cut back, 4 bases at V and 4 bases at J, with 18 bases in the middle. Germline CDR1 LGHDT, CDR2 YNNKEL (reference sequence). The CDR3 is 16 amino acids. In DNA form, the CDR3 reads TGTGCCAGCAGCCCAGTCGGGACCTCAGGGGCAGATACGCAGTATTTT. Protein product: CASSPVGTSGADTQYF.

This clonotype has a count of ten or more. The V call is TRBV7-2, the J call TRBJ2-7; D remains ambiguous. CDR1 and CDR2 (germline): SGHTA, FQGNSA. V lost 5 bases and J lost 7, with 15 bases in between. The CDR3 has 13 residues. CDR3 protein: CASSPTLMGEQYF. Here the CDR3 DNA reads TGTGCCAGCAGCCCGACGCTAATGGGTGAGCAGTACTTC.

At least ten counts were recorded for this clonotype. The V gene is TRBV4-3, the J gene TRBJ1-2; D is undetermined. The CDR3 covers 15 residues. V gave up 0 bases and J gave up 2 bases, with 10 bases separating them. In germline, CDR1 is LGHNA, CDR2 YSLEER. This CDR3 reads CASSQDRAANYGYTF. The CDR3, as DNA: TGCGCCAGCAGCCAAGATCGGGCAGCCAACTATGGCTACACCTTC.

This clonotype was counted ten times or more. V and J are TRBV6-1 and TRBJ1-3; D unclear. The V and J ends lost 7 bases and 0 bases respectively, with 10 bases between them. The CDR3 has 14 residues. Per the germline V gene, CDR1 is MNHNS and CDR2 is SASEGT. The DNA of the CDR3 is TGTGCCAGCACCACGCGTAGCTCTGGAAACACCATATATTTT. Amino acids: CASTTRSSGNTIYF.

As for this clonotype: Compared with germline, one end of the junction differs, possibly owing to a read error. This chain joins TRBV5-1 and TRBJ1-3; tentative D call: TRBD1 (5 bases). Per germline, CDR1 SGHRS and CDR2 YFSETQ. CDR3 length: 15 residues. In nucleotides, the CDR3 is TGCGCCAGCAGCTTGGATTACTCGGGGGGAACCACCATATATTTT. Amino acids: CASSLDYSGGTTIYF.

In this sample, this clonotype turned up many times. The V and J genes are TRBV2 and TRBJ2-2, with D maybe TRBD2 (6 bases). This CDR3 is 15 amino acids long. Trimming shortened V by 5 bases and J by 5 bases, and 15 bases separated the two germline ends. Germline V lookup: CDR1 SNHLY, CDR2 FYNNEI. The chain's CDR3 is CASSPGSTMTGELFF. DNA of the CDR3: TGTGCCAGCAGTCCCGGGAGTACTATGACCGGGGAGCTGTTTTTT.

This clonotype was detected many times. This chain connects TRBV11-2 to TRBJ2-7, with 7 bases fitting TRBD1. V lost 5 bases to trimming and J lost 6 bases; unmatched junction nucleotides: 7. Germline V CDR1 and CDR2: SGHAT, FQNNGV. The CDR3 runs to 13 residues. CDR3 sequence: CASSHDRAGEQYF. CDR3 bases: TGTGCCAGCAGCCACGACAGGGCGGGCGAGCAGTACTTC.

The chain employs TRBV11-1 and TRBJ2-7; 8 bases fit TRBD1. Germline CDR1 reads SGHAT; CDR2 reads FQDESV (reference sequence). This CDR3 spans 16 amino acids. V lost 6 bases, J lost 3 bases, and 13 bases stayed unmatched. The CDR3 nucleotides are TGTGCCAGCAGGACAGGGGTGCTGGCTGAGTACTACGAGCAGTACTTC. It translates to CASRTGVLAEYYEQYF.

This chain uses TRBV7-3 with TRBJ2-5; 8 positions agree with TRBD1. The V and J ends lost 3 bases and 2 bases, in that order; junction bases with no gene match: 5. CDR1 SGHTA and CDR2 FQGTGA come from the germline V gene. The CDR3 covers 15 residues. CDR3 in DNA: TGTGCCAGCAGCTTTGACAGGGGCGGGCAAGAGACCCAGTACTTC. This codes for CASSFDRGGQETQYF.

V gene TRBV29-1 combines with J gene TRBJ1-2, with D possibly TRBD1 on 6 matching bases. In germline, CDR1 is SQVTM, CDR2 ANQGSEA. V was trimmed by 7 bases and J by 6 bases, leaving 18 bases between them. The CDR3 is 13 residues long. CDR3 nucleotides: TGCAGCGACTTCACAGGGAGGGTTCATGGCTACACCTTC. As protein: CSDFTGRVHGYTF.

This chain connects TRBV10-1 to TRBJ1-1, with TRBD1 as a possible D gene (6 bases). Trimming removed 2 bases from V and 7 bases from J, with 14 bases in between. In germline, CDR1 is WNHNN, CDR2 SYGVQD (reference sequence). The CDR3 runs 14 residues. This CDR3 is CASSETSSDSEAFF. The CDR3 bases are TGCGCCAGCAGTGAGACAAGCTCGGACAGTGAAGCTTTCTTT.

This clonotype was recorded a few times. The rearrangement uses TRBV28 and TRBJ2-7; D is ambiguous. Between the trimmed V and J ends, which lost 7 bases and 0 bases, there was a span of 10 bases. CDR3 length: 13 amino acids. Germline V lookup: CDR1 MDHEN, CDR2 SYDVKM. The CDR3 bases are TGTGCCAGCACTACCCTCGACTCCTACGAGCAGTACTTC. It yields the protein CASTTLDSYEQYF.

This clonotype was counted a few times. The chain links TRBV19 to TRBJ1-2, with 7 bases fitting TRBD1. The CDR3 loop spans 13 amino acids. The trim removed 3 bases at V and 10 bases at J, leaving 8 bases unmatched. Germline V gene data show CDR1 as LNHDA and CDR2 as SQIVND (reference sequence). CDR3 region: CASSMTGTSDYTF. In DNA form, the CDR3 reads TGTGCCAGTAGTATGACAGGGACCTCTGACTACACCTTC.

The chain combines TRBV15 with TRBJ1-6; no reliable D call. V was clipped by 5 bases and J by 0 bases, with 5 bases between them. This CDR3 contains 14 residues. Germline V lookup: CDR1 LNHNV, CDR2 YYDKDF (reference sequence). CDR3 amino acids: CATSPNSYNSPLHF. The CDR3, as DNA: TGTGCCACCAGCCCCAACTCCTATAATTCACCCCTCCACTTT.

V and J are TRBV20-1 and TRBJ2-1; a possible D gene is TRBD2 (6 bases). This CDR3 region has 15 residues. The germline V gene encodes CDR1 DFQATT and CDR2 SNEGSKA (reference sequence). Trimming cost V 0 bases and J 7 bases, with 16 bases left between them. The CDR3 reads CSARENRDWANEQFF. CDR3 DNA sequence: TGCAGTGCTAGAGAGAACCGGGACTGGGCGAATGAGCAGTTCTTC.

This clonotype occurred many times. The gene calls are TRBV7-2 and TRBJ2-3, with a possible D match to TRBD1 (6 bases). The CDR3 runs 15 residues. The germline V gene encodes CDR1 SGHTA and CDR2 FQGNSA. V lost 5 bases and J lost 1, with 13 bases in between. CDR3 DNA: TGTGCCAGCAGCGCCCCCCACAGGGGCACAGATACGCAGTATTTT. It encodes CASSAPHRGTDTQYF. The full variable domain, in which reference TRBV7-2 and TRBJ2-3 provide the parts outside the CDR3, is GAGVSQSPSNKVTEKGKDVELRCDPISGHTALYWYRQSLGQGLEFLIYFQGNSAPDKSGLPSDRFSAERTGGSVSTLTIQRTQQEDSAVYLCASSAPHRGTDTQYFGPGTRLTVL.

The J gene is TRBJ2-3, the V gene TRBV2; D gene uncertain. The length of the CDR3 is 14 residues. The V and J ends lost 3 bases and 4 bases respectively, with 11 bases between them. Germline loops: CDR1 SNHLY, CDR2 FYNNEI. The CDR3 sequence is CASSDGHRADTQYF. In DNA form, the CDR3 reads TGTGCCAGCAGTGACGGGCACCGGGCAGATACGCAGTATTTT.

The J gene is TRBJ2-5, the V gene TRBV10-3, with D tentatively TRBD2 (5 bases). V was cut by 6 bases and J by 1 base, with 9 bases left in between. Germline values: CDR1 ENHRY, CDR2 SYGVKD. This CDR3 region has 13 residues. The CDR3 loop is CAIRRAIQETQYF. CDR3 nucleotide sequence: TGTGCCATCAGGCGGGCCATCCAAGAGACCCAGTACTTC.

This clonotype was recorded many times. V usage is TRBV29-1 and J usage is TRBJ2-7, with D perhaps matching TRBD1 or TRBD2 (5 bases each). Germline loops: CDR1 SQVTM, CDR2 ANQGSEA. This CDR3 has 14 amino acids. With 5 bases removed from V and 0 bases from J, the gap between germline ends came to 14 bases. CDR3 residues: CSVLTGASSYEQYF. The CDR3 bases are TGCAGCGTTTTGACCGGGGCCAGCTCCTACGAGCAGTACTTC.

Points on this clonotype: Sequence at one end of the junction differs from germline and may be a read error. The CDR3 DNA reads TGTGCCAGCAGTGAAAACAGGAGGGATCAGCCCCAGCATTTT. This encodes CASSENRRDQPQHF. V gene TRBV10-3 combines with J gene TRBJ1-5; maybe TRBD1 (5 bases). Germline V gene data show CDR1 as ENHRY and CDR2 as SYGVKD. This CDR3 is built from 14 residues.

The table lists this clonotype with many counts. The chain carries TRBV15 and TRBJ1-2; TRBD1 matches 8 bases. Germline V CDR1 and CDR2: LNHNV, YYDKDF (reference sequence). Trimming cost V 7 bases and J 6 bases; bases outside gene matches: 4. This CDR3 has 12 residues. This CDR3 is CATKGQGDGYTF. In DNA form, the CDR3 reads TGTGCCACCAAAGGACAGGGAGATGGCTACACCTTC.

This clonotype was detected many times. V gene TRBV7-3 combines with J gene TRBJ2-6, with 7 bases lining up with TRBD2. From germline, CDR1 is SGHTA and CDR2 FQGTGA. The CDR3 has 17 amino acids. V lost 2 bases, J lost 0 bases, and 4 bases stayed unmatched. The CDR3 reads CASSLLAGVSGANVLTF. The DNA for the CDR3 is TGTGCCAGCAGCTTACTCGCGGGAGTCTCTGGGGCCAACGTCCTGACTTTC. Full variable domain (rest looked up from reference TRBV7-3 and TRBJ2-6): GAGVSQTPSNKVTEKGKYVELRCDPISGHTALYWYRQSLGQGPEFLIYFQGTGAADDSGLPNDRFFAVRPEGSVSTLKIQRTERGDSAVYLCASSLLAGVSGANVLTFGAGSRLTVL.